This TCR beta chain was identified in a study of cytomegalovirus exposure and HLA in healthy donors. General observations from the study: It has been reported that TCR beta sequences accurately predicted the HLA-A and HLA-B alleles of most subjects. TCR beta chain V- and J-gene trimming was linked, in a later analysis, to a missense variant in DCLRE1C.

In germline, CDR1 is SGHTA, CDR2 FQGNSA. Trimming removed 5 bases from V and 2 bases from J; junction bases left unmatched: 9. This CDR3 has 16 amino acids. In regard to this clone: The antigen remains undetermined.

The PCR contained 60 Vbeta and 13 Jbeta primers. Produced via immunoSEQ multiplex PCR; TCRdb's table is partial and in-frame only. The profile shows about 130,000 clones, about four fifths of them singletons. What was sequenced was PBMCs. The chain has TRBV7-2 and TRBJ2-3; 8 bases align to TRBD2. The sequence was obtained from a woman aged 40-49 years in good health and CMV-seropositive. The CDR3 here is CASSRFAGGYTDTQYF. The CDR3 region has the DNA TGTGCCAGCAGCCGCTTTGCGGGAGGATACACAGATACGCAGTATTTT.